Listed below are T cell receptor beta chains from one sample, sequenced in a study of cytomegalovirus exposure and HLA in healthy donors. Here immunoSEQ multiplex PCR was the method, and the copy in TCRdb shows in-frame clones only, minus some. In the table there are roughly 180,000 clones, 80% of which are singletons. The sequencing sample was made of PBMCs. Every receptor here comes from a man aged 30 to 45 in good health and CMV-seronegative. CDR3s include the opening cysteine and the closing phenylalanine or tryptophan. Each record gives: CDR3 length, clone size, D gene, V gene, J gene, CDR3 protein, CDR3 DNA. A D gene is named only where the DNA matches it firmly. Clone size appears in some rows only: once, few, many, or a class for an expanded clone.

17	NA	NA	TRBV5-5	TRBJ2-3	CASSFRRPGSYTDTQYF	TGTGCCAGCAGCTTCCGAAGGCCGGGGTCTTACACAGATACGCAGTATTTT
14	NA	NA	TRBV7-6	TRBJ2-5	CASSLGAGQETQYF	TGTGCCAGCAGCTTAGGTGCGGGGCAAGAGACCCAGTACTTC
14	NA	TRBD2	TRBV7-6	TRBJ2-2	CASSPTGGVRELFF	TGTGCCAGCAGCCCAACCGGGGGGGTCCGGGAGCTGTTTTTT
15	NA	TRBD1	TRBV9	TRBJ2-1	CASSVRGQGYNEQFF	TGTGCCAGCAGCGTAAGGGGACAGGGGTACAATGAGCAGTTCTTC
14	NA	NA	TRBV5-1	TRBJ1-2	CASSWGETNYGYTF	TGCGCCAGCAGCTGGGGAGAGACTAACTATGGCTACACCTTC
13	few	NA	TRBV9	TRBJ2-7	CASAVGGNSEQYF	TGTGCCAGCGCGGTTGGGGGGAATAGCGAGCAGTACTTC
16	NA	TRBD1	TRBV5-8	TRBJ2-7	CASSLGTGGTLREQYF	TGTGCCAGCAGCTTAGGGACAGGGGGTACTTTAAGGGAGCAGTACTTC
14	NA	NA	TRBV16	TRBJ2-3	CASSQPGNSDTQYF	TGTGCCAGCAGCCAACCCGGGAACTCAGATACGCAGTATTTT
13	few	NA	TRBV10-3	TRBJ1-2	CAISEGVNYGYTF	TGTGCCATCAGTGAAGGGGTCAACTATGGCTACACCTTC
12	NA	NA	TRBV2	TRBJ2-7	CASNIDSYEQYF	TGTGCCAGCAATATCGACAGCTACGAGCAGTACTTC
11	NA	NA	TRBV20-1	TRBJ1-2	CSAREVPRDTF	TGCAGTGCTAGGGAGGTTCCGAGGGACACCTTC
14	NA	NA	TRBV28	TRBJ2-3	CASSSLLSGDTQYF	TGTGCCAGCAGTTCACTACTTTCGGGAGATACGCAGTATTTT
13	NA	TRBD1	TRBV7-2	TRBJ1-2	CASSLDRGNGYTF	TGTGCCAGCAGCTTAGACAGGGGAAATGGCTACACCTTC
16	once	NA	TRBV4-2	TRBJ1-4	CASSQVSGAPIEKLFF	TGTGCCAGCAGCCAAGTGTCAGGGGCCCCAATTGAAAAACTGTTTTTT
15	NA	TRBD2	TRBV27	TRBJ2-1	CASSLGASGYNEQFF	TGTGCCAGCAGTTTAGGGGCTAGCGGGTACAATGAGCAGTTCTTC
17	NA	NA	TRBV30	TRBJ2-3	CAWSELASLGRTDTQYF	TGTGCCTGGAGTGAATTAGCTAGCCTGGGCCGCACAGATACGCAGTATTTT
14	once	TRBD1	TRBV5-6	TRBJ1-2	CASSPGQGSYGYTF	TGTGCCAGCAGCCCCGGACAGGGTTCCTATGGCTACACCTTC
15	NA	TRBD1	TRBV19	TRBJ2-7	CASSGVGTGGYEQYF	TGTGCCAGTAGTGGGGTCGGGACAGGGGGGTACGAGCAGTACTTC
13	NA	NA	TRBV27	TRBJ1-2	CASSGGPNSGYTF	TGTGCCAGCAGTGGCGGGCCTAACAGCGGCTACACCTTC
14	NA	NA	TRBV5-1	TRBJ2-6	CASSFYSGANVLTF	TGCGCCAGCAGCTTTTACTCTGGGGCCAACGTCCTGACTTTC
13	once	NA	TRBV7-3	TRBJ2-5	CASSFLTGETQYF	TGTGCCAGCAGCTTTCTTACGGGAGAGACCCAGTACTTC
13	NA	NA	TRBV19	TRBJ2-5	CASREVSEETQYF	TGTGCCAGTAGGGAGGTTAGCGAAGAGACCCAGTACTTC
13	NA	NA	TRBV5-4	TRBJ1-4	CASSLNTNEKLFF	TGTGCCAGCAGCCTAAATACTAATGAAAAACTGTTTTTT
14	NA	NA	TRBV15	TRBJ2-3	CATSRAGSTDTQYF	TGTGCCACCAGCAGAGCGGGGAGCACAGATACGCAGTATTTT
17	once	TRBD2	TRBV4-1	TRBJ2-3	CASSPGSLAGGTDTQYF	TGCGCCAGCAGCCCTGGGAGCCTAGCGGGGGGCACAGATACGCAGTATTTT
15	NA	TRBD2	TRBV5-8	TRBJ2-7	CASSLGLAGVYEQYF	TGTGCCAGCAGCTTGGGGCTAGCGGGAGTCTACGAGCAGTACTTC
15	NA	TRBD1	TRBV7-9	TRBJ2-3	CASSPGTGRTDTQYF	TGTGCCAGCAGCCCCGGGACAGGGCGAACAGATACGCAGTATTTT
15	NA	TRBD1	TRBV12-5	TRBJ2-2	CASGNRQGATGELFF	TGTGCTAGTGGTAATCGACAGGGGGCCACCGGGGAGCTGTTTTTT
15	once	NA	TRBV30	TRBJ1-3	CACLLGSESGNTIYF	TGTGCCTGCCTTCTGGGGAGTGAATCTGGAAACACCATATATTTT
15	NA	TRBD1	TRBV4-3	TRBJ2-7	CASSLTTGAGYEQYF	TGCGCCAGCAGCCTCACGACAGGGGCGGGCTACGAGCAGTACTTC
15	few	TRBD1	TRBV5-1	TRBJ1-1	CASSWGRTGNTEAFF	TGCGCCAGCAGCTGGGGGAGGACAGGGAACACTGAAGCTTTCTTT
13	few	NA	TRBV4-3	TRBJ2-3	CASSQERANTQYF	TGCGCCAGCAGCCAAGAACGAGCGAATACGCAGTATTTT
16	NA	TRBD2	TRBV7-3	TRBJ2-1	CASSLIRAGGHNEQFF	TGTGCCAGCAGCTTAATACGAGCGGGAGGCCACAATGAGCAGTTCTTC
12	NA	NA	TRBV5-6	TRBJ2-7	CASSLGHYEQYF	TGTGCCAGCAGCTTGGGGCACTACGAGCAGTACTTC
15	NA	NA	TRBV28	TRBJ2-5	CASSLVGSDEETQYF	TGTGCCAGCAGTTTGGTAGGTAGCGACGAGGAGACCCAGTACTTC
15	once	TRBD1	TRBV30	TRBJ2-7	CAWSVRQGAWDEQYF	TGTGCCTGGAGTGTTAGACAGGGGGCTTGGGACGAGCAGTACTTC